This passage covers 8 T cell receptor beta chains from one sample sequenced in a study of human T cells and chemical hapten exposure. This sample's time point: patch test 1, 2 weeks after DPC sensitization. As to treatment: therapeutic diphenylcyclopropenone sensitization with weekly scalp DPC. MiXCR, run by TCRdb on the RACE reads, gives a single entry per CDR3 protein. The sample holds 300,000 to 400,000 distinct CDR3 sequences, approximately 6.9% seen once. Specimen: whole blood, collected in connection with sensitization to the hapten diphenylcyclopropenone (DPC). The receptors derive from a woman under 30 with alopecia areata. Some clones in this sample may be carry-over from other donors' samples.

This clonotype was counted many times. The CDR3 DNA reads TGCAGTGCTAGAGGTCCGAGGGGTGATACTGAAGCTTTCTTT. It yields the protein CSARGPRGDTEAFF. The rearrangement links TRBV20-1 to TRBJ1-1; tentative D call: TRBD1 (5 bases). Trimming cost V 1 base and J 5 bases, with 14 bases left between them. Germline CDR1 and CDR2: DFQATT and SNEGSKA (reference sequence). The CDR3 totals 14 residues.

The chain links TRBV6-5 to TRBJ1-4, with D possibly matching TRBD1 (6 bases). Between the trimmed V and J ends, which lost 8 bases and 6 bases, there was a span of 16 bases. This CDR3 comprises 14 residues. The germline V gene has CDR1 MNHEY and CDR2 SVGAGI. As DNA, the CDR3 is TGTGCCAGCGGACGACAGAGGGGGGATGAAAAACTGTTTTTT. Its protein is CASGRQRGDEKLFF.

This clonotype was observed many times. DNA of the CDR3: TGTGCCAGCAGCTTAGGCCCGGGAGAACCTAATGAAAAACTGTTTTTT. This gives the protein CASSLGPGEPNEKLFF. The genes are TRBV13 and TRBJ1-4; no clear D gene. In germline, CDR1 is PRHDT, CDR2 FYEKMQ (reference sequence). V was clipped by 0 bases and J by 3 bases, with 11 bases between them. CDR3 length: 16 amino acids.

This clonotype was found many times. The genes are TRBV18 and TRBJ2-1; D not resolved. The CDR3 runs 12 residues. The V end was cut by 3 bases, the J end by 10 bases, with 10 bases between. The V gene's germline CDR1 is KGHSH and CDR2 LQKENI. The CDR3 DNA sequence: TGTGCCAGCTCACCGGTAGGGCCCGAGCAGTTCTTC. The encoded protein is CASSPVGPEQFF.

This clonotype occurred a few times. V and J are TRBV7-9 and TRBJ2-6, with a tentative D call TRBD1 (5 bases). Looked up from germline, CDR1 is SEHNR and CDR2 is FQNEAQ (reference sequence). V was clipped by 4 bases and J by 0 bases, with 13 bases between them. This CDR3 spans 17 amino acids. The CDR3, as DNA: TGTGCCAGCAGCTGGGGCGTTGGGAACTCTGGGGCCAACGTCCTGACTTTC. This sequence encodes CASSWGVGNSGANVLTF.

This clonotype has at least ten counts. The rearrangement links TRBV4-2 to TRBJ2-1; a possible D gene is TRBD2 (6 bases). This CDR3 region has 12 residues. Germline V gene lookup returns CDR1 LGHNA and CDR2 YNFKEQ. The germline V and J ends were trimmed by 0 bases and 15 bases, with 12 bases remaining between them. The CDR3 nucleotides read TGTGCCAGCAGCCAAGACGGGGAGGTCCTGTTCTTC. Encoded protein: CASSQDGEVLFF.

This clonotype was seen repeatedly, ten times or more. The chain uses TRBV6-2 or TRBV6-3 and TRBJ1-5; D may be TRBD1 (5 bases). Trimming took off 8 bases at V and 2 bases at J, with 16 bases between the two ends. Germline-derived CDR1 and CDR2 are MNHEY and SVGEGT. The CDR3 has 15 amino acids. The CDR3 here is CASGKRGAGNQPQHF. The CDR3 DNA is TGTGCCAGCGGCAAGAGGGGCGCTGGCAATCAGCCCCAGCATTTT.

This clonotype was detected many times. V usage is TRBV27 and J usage is TRBJ1-1, with 8 bases lining up with TRBD1. V was pared by 5 bases and J by 8 bases, with 4 bases of the junction left unmatched. CDR3 length: 12 amino acids. The V gene's germline CDR1 is MNHEY and CDR2 SMNVEV (reference sequence). The CDR3 sequence is CASSPGQGEAFF. The DNA of the CDR3 is TGTGCCAGCAGTCCCGGACAGGGCGAAGCTTTCTTT.